The present TCR beta chain was sequenced within a study of CD8+ T cells in alopecia areata (dated by TCRdb to between 2017 and 2018). Describing the broader study: Treated patients were enrolled in an open-label pilot trial of oral tofacitinib, 5 to 10 mg twice daily, for moderate-to-severe alopecia areata. Scalp tissue and sorted CD4+ and CD8+ peripheral blood T cells from patchy and totalis/universalis alopecia areata patients and from healthy controls were covered by human TCRbeta sequencing. Tofacitinib was given for 6 to 18 months, followed by 6 months of follow-up off drug to assess delayed response and recurrence. Scalp clonality was compared across normal scalp (n=4), patchy alopecia areata scalp (n=8), and alopecia totalis/universalis scalp (n=8). High-throughput TCRbeta sequencing was used to examine T cell clonal expansion in alopecia areata in both the C3H/HeJ mouse model and human patients. Biopsies were taken from tofacitinib-treated patients at baseline and at 4 and 24 weeks of treatment, and a later scalp biopsy was taken in several of the tofacitinib-treated patients. RNA came from the PAXgene miRNA kit for fixed scalp, the miRNeasy kit for PBMCs, and the RNeasy kit for mouse skin. TCRbeta CDR3 regions were amplified by immunoSEQ multiplex PCR using 35 Vbeta forward and 13 Jbeta reverse primers.

Remarks on this clone: Its antigen has not been determined. It has no much larger one-base neighbor in the sample; base qualities were not kept.

Peripheral blood and lesional scalp punch biopsies were obtained from patients with alopecia areata. Human scalp biopsies were fixed immediately in PAXgene tissue containers. Paper-wide results and their limitations: Shared TCR sequences between patients were less evident than in mice, which may be partly attributable to HLA diversity in the patient population. Compared with normal scalp, lesional scalp had higher clonality and more expanded CD8+ clones, particularly in alopecia totalis/universalis, a pattern that suggests antigenic drive. Resident alphabeta T cells in normal human skin are also sequenced, complicating scalp TCR repertoire analysis, unlike mouse skin dominated by gammadelta T cells.

After removal of 1 base from V and 4 bases from J, the junction retains 10 bases not matched to a gene. From the cysteine through the phenylalanine, the CDR3 covers 17 amino acids. This entry keeps only the CDR3 DNA: 51 bases, framed from base 1. CDR1 LNHNV and CDR2 YYDKDF were looked up in the germline V gene (reference sequence). The library was made by the immunoSEQ multiplex PCR assay. For TCR sequencing, RNA was extracted from every sample and reverse transcribed into cDNA to serve as template. SuperScript III was used for first-strand cDNA synthesis, primed with a 2:1 mix of oligo-dT and random hexamers. A synthetic immune receptor repertoire was used to assess amplification bias, and residual bias was removed computationally. Per the source publication's procedure: After raw reads were preprocessed to remove errors, the CDR3 was defined following IMGT conventions as running from the conserved cysteine to phenylalanine. Clonality was computed by normalizing Shannon entropy by log2 of the number of productive unique TCRs and subtracting the result from 1. Whether scalp clones were CD4 or CD8 was inferred by matching scalp TCRbeta sequences against CD4 and CD8 repertoires sorted from blood. Sourced from immuneACCESS, this table was stored by TCRdb with only in-frame sequences that have V and J called. A share of the clones is absent; for the studies checked, an unresolved V gene accounts for under half, and the remainder has no known explanation. V, J and clone size are taken as reported in that table, and D and trimming were inferred from the DNA itself. Recorded for this sample are some 12,000 clones; 57% of them occurred a single time. The ten largest clones add up to around 15% of the sample.

Sequencing input: skin. This clonotype was sampled from a human donor with alopecia areata. The V gene is TRBV15 and the J gene is TRBJ2-3, and 8 junctional nucleotides match TRBD2. The CDR3 here reads CATSRVGIAGLSDTQYF. The nucleotide sequence reads as follows: TGTGCCACCAGCAGAGTCGGGATAGCGGGGTTGTCAGATACGCAGTATTTT.